Below are 29 T cell receptor beta chains sequenced from a single sample in a study of T-cell memory formation after mild COVID-19. Using its own MiXCR run on the 5' RACE reads, TCRdb lists one record per CDR3 protein. The repertoire holds tens of thousands of distinct CDR3 sequences, with 6% to 8.5% as singletons. The material sequenced was PBMCs or a T cell subset sorted from them (not recorded which). The receptors here all came from an adult who had mild COVID-19 (a few samples of this study predate the infection). Cell type and time point are not known.

The table lists this clonotype with many counts. The chain carries TRBV5-1 and TRBJ1-1; 11 nucleotides line up with TRBD1. Germline V CDR1 and CDR2: SGHRS, YFSETQ. The CDR3 is 17 amino acids. Losses at the gene ends were 4 bases for V and 1 base for J; bases not matched to a gene: 9. CDR3 sequence reads: CASSNYRDRGRNTEAFF. In nucleotides, the CDR3 is TGCGCCAGCAGCAATTATCGGGACAGGGGGAGGAACACTGAAGCTTTCTTT.

This clonotype was observed many times. V gene TRBV5-1 combines with J gene TRBJ2-2; TRBD2 matches at 13 bases. The CDR3 has 17 residues. Trimming cost V 4 bases and J 1 base; bases outside gene matches: 4. The germline CDR1 and CDR2 sequences are SGHRS and YFSETQ. CDR3 loop: CASSPGTSGKNTGELFF. CDR3 nucleotide sequence: TGCGCCAGCAGCCCCGGGACTAGCGGGAAGAACACCGGGGAGCTGTTTTTT.

There are many counts of this clonotype. This chain connects TRBV15 to TRBJ2-3; D possibly corresponds to TRBD2 (5 bases). V was trimmed by 0 bases and J by 2 bases, leaving 30 bases between them. The CDR3 runs 22 residues. Germline CDR1 reads LNHNV; CDR2 reads YYDKDF (reference sequence). The CDR3 DNA follows: TGTGCCACCAGCAGAGATAGTAGAGACCGTGGGCAACTCGGGGTCCCCACAGATACGCAGTATTTT. Amino acid sequence: CATSRDSRDRGQLGVPTDTQYF.

A few counts support this clonotype. This sequence joins TRBV3-1 and TRBJ2-7, with TRBD2 identical over 9 bases. The CDR3 is 14 residues long. After removal of 5 bases from V and 3 bases from J, the junction contained 5 bases not matched to a gene. CDR1 and CDR2 (germline): LGHDT, YNNKEL (reference sequence). The DNA of the CDR3 is TGTGCCAGCAGCTATAGCGGGGGTGGCTACGAGCAGTACTTC. This codes for CASSYSGGGYEQYF.

This clonotype was observed at least ten times. The chain joins TRBV7-2 to TRBJ2-3; unclear D gene. V was cut by 2 bases and J by 3 bases, with 15 bases left in between. This CDR3 is 16 amino acids long. Germline CDR1 SGHTA, CDR2 FQGNSA. Written as DNA, the CDR3 is TGTGCCAGCAGCTTAACTTACCGATTAGTTACAGATACGCAGTATTTT. Its translation is CASSLTYRLVTDTQYF. The whole variable domain, remainder taken from reference TRBV7-2 and TRBJ2-3, is GAGVSQSPSNKVTEKGKDVELRCDPISGHTALYWYRQSLGQGLEFLIYFQGNSAPDKSGLPSDRFSAERTGGSVSTLTIQRTQQEDSAVYLCASSLTYRLVTDTQYFGPGTRLTVL.

This chain links TRBV27 with TRBJ2-7; 8 bases match TRBD1. The J segment lost 3 bases and the V segment lost 3 bases, leaving 4 bases of the junction unmatched. Per germline, CDR1 MNHEY and CDR2 SMNVEV (reference sequence). This CDR3 has 14 amino acids. Here the CDR3 reads CASSLTGARYEQYF. The CDR3 nucleotides are TGTGCCAGCAGTTTGACAGGGGCACGCTACGAGCAGTACTTC.

This clonotype was counted many times. V is TRBV4-1 and J is TRBJ2-5; the match to TRBD1 covers 10 bases. J lost 2 bases, V lost 2 bases, and 11 bases had no gene match. This CDR3 comprises 18 residues. Germline V lookup: CDR1 MGHRA, CDR2 YSYEKL. The CDR3 is CASSQSIQPGQGQETQYF. The CDR3 DNA reads TGCGCCAGCAGCCAATCTATACAACCGGGACAGGGGCAAGAGACCCAGTACTTC.

This clonotype has ten or more counts. This chain connects TRBV4-1 to TRBJ2-7, with a possible D match to TRBD2 (6 bases). This CDR3 has 18 amino acids. Germline values: CDR1 MGHRA, CDR2 YSYEKL. Trimming cost V 1 base and J 2 bases, with 21 bases left between them. The CDR3 loop reads CASSQVFPGRGNPYEQYF. As DNA, the CDR3 is TGCGCCAGCAGCCAAGTTTTTCCTGGCCGGGGGAATCCCTACGAGCAGTACTTC.

This clonotype occurred many times. V usage is TRBV12-3 or TRBV12-4 and J usage is TRBJ2-3; D is unclear. The length of the CDR3 is 11 residues. The V gene lost 3 bases and the J gene lost 4 bases, with 2 bases spanning the gap. CDR3 sequence (DNA): TGTGCCAGCAGTTTCGCAGATACGCAGTATTTT. This sequence encodes CASSFADTQYF.

At least ten counts were recorded for this clonotype. V usage is TRBV5-6 and J usage is TRBJ2-3; D ambiguous. The V gene's germline CDR1 is SGHDT and CDR2 YYEEEE. The CDR3 extends over 16 amino acids. V lost 6 bases and J 2 bases, leaving 19 bases between the germline ends. The CDR3: CASIHGPSRVTDTQYF. For the CDR3, the DNA is TGTGCCAGCATCCACGGCCCGAGTCGAGTCACAGATACGCAGTATTTT.

Relative to its sample, this clonotype is medium-sized. The CDR3 nucleotides are TGCGCCAGCAGCTTGGACAGAAACTATGGCTACACCTTC. Its protein is CASSLDRNYGYTF. The V call is TRBV5-1, the J call TRBJ1-2; unclear D gene. This CDR3 spans 13 amino acids. Trimming took 0 bases from V and 2 from J, leaving 5 bases between them. CDR1 is SGHRS, CDR2 YFSETQ, per germline.

This clonotype was found many times. The chain is built from TRBV7-2 and TRBJ1-2; D unresolved. The V and J ends lost 6 bases and 1 base respectively, with 9 bases between them. The CDR3 is made up of 13 amino acids. Germline assignment: CDR1 SGHTA and CDR2 FQGNSA. CDR3 residues: CASSVEGNYGYTF. The CDR3 DNA sequence: TGTGCCAGCAGTGTCGAGGGTAACTATGGCTACACCTTC.

The chain employs TRBV20-1 and TRBJ2-1; the match to TRBD2 covers 7 bases. The CDR3 has 15 amino acids. V shed 2 bases, J shed 0 bases, and the junction held 4 bases outside the gene matches. CDR1 DFQATT and CDR2 SNEGSKA come from the germline V gene (reference sequence). The CDR3 bases are TGCAGTGCTAGAATAGCGGGCCTCTCCTACAATGAGCAGTTCTTC. This translates into CSARIAGLSYNEQFF.

This clonotype was detected many times. This chain uses TRBV7-9 with TRBJ1-2, with no clear D. The CDR3 sequence is 16 residues long. V lost 3 bases, J lost 8 bases, and 22 bases lay in between. Looked up from germline, CDR1 is SEHNR and CDR2 is FQNEAQ (reference sequence). In DNA form, the CDR3 reads TGTGCCAGCAGCTTCAGTGGGCAGGCCGGTGATCAAGGCTACACCTTC. It specifies CASSFSGQAGDQGYTF.

This clonotype was observed at least ten times. This rearrangement joins TRBV20-1 to TRBJ2-3; D is perhaps TRBD2 (6 bases). CDR3 length: 15 residues. Deletions cut 3 bases from V and 2 bases from J, with 15 bases between. Germline V gives CDR1 DFQATT, CDR2 SNEGSKA (reference sequence). CDR3 bases: TGCAGTGCTAGTCCGGGACTTCGATTCACAGATACGCAGTATTTT. As protein: CSASPGLRFTDTQYF.

This clonotype was observed a handful of times. The V gene is TRBV6-5, the J gene TRBJ2-3, with 7 bases matching TRBD1. V gave up 5 bases and J gave up 0 bases; unmatched junction bases: 5. Germline values: CDR1 MNHEY, CDR2 SVGAGI. CDR3 length: 15 amino acids. Here the CDR3 DNA reads TGTGCCAGCAGTCTCGGACAGGCAAGCACAGATACGCAGTATTTT. This gives the protein CASSLGQASTDTQYF.

This clonotype was recorded many times. The chain recombines TRBV7-2 with TRBJ2-3, with a tentative D call TRBD2 (6 bases). V shed 1 base and J shed 4 bases, with 12 bases lying between them. Germline V gives CDR1 SGHTA, CDR2 FQGNSA. The CDR3 is 15 residues long. The CDR3 reads CASSLGGTGADTQYF. In DNA form, the CDR3 reads TGTGCCAGCAGCTTAGGCGGGACTGGCGCAGATACGCAGTATTTT.

This clonotype was recorded at least ten times. The V call is TRBV10-2, the J call TRBJ2-1, with 11 bases fitting TRBD2. Trimming took 7 bases from V and 1 from J; bases not matched to a gene: 6. The CDR3 is 16 residues long. Germline CDR1 reads WSHSY; CDR2 reads SAAADI. Written as DNA, the CDR3 is TGCGCCAGCAATAGCGGGGGGGCCAAGTCCTACAATGAGCAGTTCTTC. Amino acid sequence: CASNSGGAKSYNEQFF.

V gene TRBV7-8 combines with J gene TRBJ2-1; 7 positions match TRBD1. V lost 5 bases, J lost 5 bases, and 12 bases stayed unmatched. In germline, CDR1 is SGHVS, CDR2 FQNEAQ. This CDR3 spans 16 amino acids. The CDR3 reads CASSVGQGVGNNEQFF. For the CDR3, the DNA is TGTGCCAGCAGCGTCGGGCAGGGGGTGGGGAACAATGAGCAGTTCTTC.

The chain's CDR3 is CASSLEDRVNTEAFF. The CDR3 DNA reads TGTGCCAGCAGCTTAGAGGACAGGGTGAACACTGAAGCTTTCTTT. The chain combines TRBV7-8 with TRBJ1-1, with 8 bases that match TRBD1. Germline V CDR1 and CDR2: SGHVS, FQNEAQ. The CDR3 covers 15 residues. V lost 1 base, J lost 0 bases, and 1 base stayed unmatched.

This clonotype was detected a few times. For the CDR3, the DNA is TGTGCCAGCAGCCCCCCTGTGACAGGGGGCATAGAGACCCAGTACTTC. Its protein product is CASSPPVTGGIETQYF. J is TRBJ2-5 and V is TRBV5-5; 10 nucleotides line up with TRBD1. V shed 4 bases and J 4 bases; nucleotides not matched to a gene: 10. Looked up from germline, CDR1 is SGHKS and CDR2 is YYEKEE (reference sequence). The CDR3 is 16 amino acids.

This clonotype has ten or more counts. CDR3 in DNA: TGTGCCAGCAGCTTATCGTCTGGAAACACCATATATTTT. Amino acid sequence: CASSLSSGNTIYF. The chain links TRBV7-9 to TRBJ1-3; D remains unclear. The CDR3 runs 13 residues. V was clipped by 2 bases and J by 1 base, with 3 bases between them. The germline gives CDR1 SEHNR, CDR2 FQNEAQ (reference sequence).

This clonotype was counted at least ten times. V and J are TRBV6-2 or TRBV6-3 and TRBJ1-1; no definite D call. The germline gives CDR1 MNHEY, CDR2 SVGEGT. The CDR3 has 13 amino acids. Trimming pared 6 bases from V and 4 bases from J, leaving 12 bases between. In nucleotides, the CDR3 is TGTGCCAGCAGCCCAATCCCCCCCACTGAAGCTTTCTTT. Its translation is CASSPIPPTEAFF.

This clonotype was found many times. The rearrangement links TRBV6-6 to TRBJ2-7; maybe TRBD1 (5 bases). V was clipped by 0 bases and J by 5 bases, with 14 bases between them. CDR3 length: 15 amino acids. The germline gives CDR1 MNHNY, CDR2 SVGAGI (reference sequence). As DNA, the CDR3 is TGTGCCAGCAGTTACTCTCTCCAGGGATCCCACGAGCAGTACTTC. Translating it yields CASSYSLQGSHEQYF.

This clonotype has ten or more counts. This rearrangement joins TRBV7-3 to TRBJ2-3, with D unclear. The V gene lost 1 base and the J gene lost 0 bases, with 8 bases spanning the gap. The CDR3 consists of 15 residues. Germline values: CDR1 SGHTA, CDR2 FQGTGA. For the CDR3, the DNA is TGTGCCAGCAGCTTAAACGGACCCAGCACAGATACGCAGTATTTT. Protein product: CASSLNGPSTDTQYF. Full variable domain (rest looked up from reference TRBV7-3 and TRBJ2-3): GAGVSQTPSNKVTEKGKYVELRCDPISGHTALYWYRQSLGQGPEFLIYFQGTGAADDSGLPNDRFFAVRPEGSVSTLKIQRTERGDSAVYLCASSLNGPSTDTQYFGPGTRLTVL.

At least ten counts were recorded for this clonotype. The rearrangement uses TRBV5-1 and TRBJ1-3; TRBD1 is a possible D gene (5 bases). This CDR3 is built from 14 residues. CDR1 and CDR2 (germline): SGHRS, YFSETQ. Between the trimmed V and J ends, which lost 3 bases and 9 bases, there was a span of 16 bases. In DNA, the CDR3 is TGCGCCAGCAGCTACCGGGCCAAAGGGGCCACCATATATTTT. It codes for CASSYRAKGATIYF.

There are many counts of this clonotype. The V and J genes are TRBV4-3 and TRBJ1-1; 8 positions match TRBD1. The ends lost 1 base at V and 5 bases at J; junction bases unmatched: 6. CDR3 length: 15 residues. CDR1 LGHNA and CDR2 YSLEER come from the germline V gene. The CDR3 here is CASSQAPQGATEAFF. DNA of the CDR3: TGCGCCAGCAGCCAAGCTCCGCAGGGGGCAACTGAAGCTTTCTTT.

This clonotype has at least ten counts. This chain joins TRBV19 and TRBJ2-2; 9 bases line up with TRBD1. Germline CDR1 and CDR2: LNHDA and SQIVND (reference sequence). The CDR3 totals 14 residues. The ends lost 5 bases at V and 7 bases at J; junction bases unmatched: 5. The CDR3 nucleotides read TGTGCCAGTAGTCAGGACAGGGGAGGCGGGGAGCTGTTTTTT. This codes for CASSQDRGGGELFF. The full variable domain, in which reference TRBV19 and TRBJ2-2 provide the parts outside the CDR3, is DGGITQSPKYLFRKEGQNVTLSCEQNLNHDAMYWYRQDPGQGLRLIYYSQIVNDFQKGDIAEGYSVSREKKESFPLTVTSAQKNPTAFYLCASSQDRGGGELFFGEGSRLTVL.

This rearrangement joins TRBV3-1 to TRBJ2-2, with no clear D. From germline, CDR1 is LGHDT and CDR2 YNNKEL (reference sequence). The CDR3 totals 14 residues. Trimming shortened V by 1 base and J by 3 bases, and 6 bases separated the two germline ends. CDR3 region: CASSQVTYTGELFF. CDR3 in DNA: TGTGCCAGCAGCCAAGTGACCTACACCGGGGAGCTGTTTTTT.